This TCR beta chain was obtained from a study of regulatory T cells in long-lasting Graves disease. Study-wide findings and caveats: Persistent Graves' patients had lower TCR diversity than newly diagnosed ones. Patients with persistent disease shared 2,741 public clonotypes, outpacing the 966 shared by new patients.

Comments on this clonotype: Its antigen is unknown.

Time point specified: newly diagnosed GD, antithyroid drugs for less than 3 months. The TCR library was made from RNA extracted from PBMCs. Both iRepertoire HTBI primers and Arm-PCR of CDR3 regions were used to build the TCR beta libraries. TCRdb re-called the multiplex PCR reads with MiXCR, one entry per CDR3 protein. The sample holds 400,000 to 550,000 distinct CDR3 sequences, around 17% seen once. The sample was also reused in another study, on T cells in Graves' hyperthyroidism and ophthalmopathy.

This receptor was taken from a woman in her thirties with Graves disease. The sequencing here drew on peripheral blood mononuclear cells (PBMCs), taken at new diagnosis, from a patient treated with antithyroid drugs.

The CDR3 region has the DNA TGTGCCAGCAGTTTATCCCCCGGGGTTGATTGCACAGATACGCAGTATTTT. Protein: CASSLSPGVDCTDTQYF. The rearrangement uses TRBV28 and TRBJ2-3; TRBD2 might be the D (5 bases). Germline CDR1 and CDR2: MDHEN and SYDVKM. This CDR3 has 17 amino acids. V gave up 1 base and J gave up 1 base, with 15 bases separating them. The full variable domain, its missing parts supplied by reference TRBV28 and TRBJ2-3, is DVKVTQSSRYLVKRTGEKVFLECVQDMDHENMFWYRQDPGLGLRLIYFSYDVKMKEKGDIPEGYSVSREKKERFSLILESASTNQTSMYLCASSLSPGVDCTDTQYFGPGTRLTVL.